The 26 T cell receptor beta chains listed next were all sequenced from one sample in a study of graft-versus-host responses after intestinal transplantation. Here immunoSEQ multiplex PCR was the method, and the copy in TCRdb shows in-frame clones only, minus some. The sample yields some 41,000 clones, about 90% seen once. The sequenced sample was PBMCs, obtained less than 280 days after transplant. The origin of the receptors is a human patient who received an intestinal transplant, so some T cells may come from the graft donor.

The chain carries TRBV6-6 and TRBJ2-3; D is undetermined. The CDR3 loop spans 14 amino acids. V was cut by 8 bases and J by 2 bases, with 14 bases left in between. Germline-derived CDR1 and CDR2 are MNHNY and SVGAGI (reference sequence). CDR3 DNA sequence: TGTGCCAGCTGCGAACTGGCTTACACAGATACGCAGTATTTT. The encoded protein is CASCELAYTDTQYF.

The V and J genes are TRBV10-3 and TRBJ2-1; the D gene could be TRBD1 or TRBD2 (5 bases each). The CDR3 is 11 amino acids. Trimming took 10 bases from V and 9 from J, leaving 13 bases between them. Per germline, CDR1 ENHRY and CDR2 SYGVKD. In nucleotides, the CDR3 is TGTGCCACTAAGGTTGGGGGTGAGCAGTTCTTC. It is translated as CATKVGGEQFF.

The J gene is TRBJ1-4, the V gene TRBV7-9; D perhaps matches TRBD1 (6 bases). Germline values: CDR1 SEHNR, CDR2 FQNEAQ (reference sequence). The CDR3 runs to 13 residues. Trimming shortened V by 8 bases and J by 8 bases, and 15 bases separated the two germline ends. DNA of the CDR3: TGTGCCAGCGAGGACCCGGGGGGCGAAAAACTGTTTTTT. Translated: CASEDPGGEKLFF.

The chain employs TRBV7-9 and TRBJ2-2; no firm D call. V lost 5 bases and J 0 bases, leaving 4 bases between the germline ends. The CDR3 loop spans 13 amino acids. Germline lookup yields CDR1 SEHNR and CDR2 FQNEAQ (reference sequence). In nucleotides, the CDR3 is TGTGCCAGCAGCGCCCCGAACACCGGGGAGCTGTTTTTT. Translation gives CASSAPNTGELFF.

V and J are TRBV6-5 and TRBJ2-3; 7 bases match TRBD2. The germline gives CDR1 MNHEY, CDR2 SVGAGI. The CDR3 spans 15 residues. V was clipped by 5 bases and J by 6 bases; unmatched bases: 11. CDR3 coding DNA: TGTGCCAGCAGTCGACAAGGACTAGGTGCCGATACGCAGTATTTT. It translates to CASSRQGLGADTQYF.

The chain recombines TRBV9 with TRBJ2-1, with a weak D call TRBD2 (6 bases). Germline CDR1 and CDR2: SGDLS and YYNGEE. This CDR3 region has 14 residues. The V gene lost 0 bases and the J gene lost 8 bases, with 12 bases spanning the gap. CDR3 sequence (DNA): TGTGCCAGCAGCGTAGGCGGGGCGGCCCATGAGCAGTTCTTC. Its translation is CASSVGGAAHEQFF.

The V gene is TRBV7-8, the J gene TRBJ2-7; 7 positions match TRBD1. V gave up 3 bases and J gave up 7 bases; unmatched junction bases: 6. The CDR3 loop spans 13 amino acids. Germline V gives CDR1 SGHVS, CDR2 FQNEAQ. Here the CDR3 reads CASSFRRGREQYF. CDR3 bases: TGTGCCAGCAGCTTTAGAAGGGGGCGGGAGCAGTACTTC. The full variable domain, with the rest looked up from reference TRBV7-8 and TRBJ2-7, is GAGVSQSPRYKVAKRGQDVALRCDPISGHVSLFWYQQALGQGPEFLTYFQNEAQLDKSGLPSDRFFAERPEGSVSTLKIQRTQQEDSAVYLCASSFRRGREQYFGPGTRLTVT.

This clone came up a few times. As DNA, the CDR3 is TGTGCCAGCAGTCTACCCGACCGGAATCAGCCCCAGCATTTT. Its translation is CASSLPDRNQPQHF. The chain is built from TRBV28 and TRBJ1-5, with D unresolved. The CDR3 is made up of 14 amino acids. In germline, CDR1 is MDHEN, CDR2 SYDVKM. V lost 5 bases and J lost 4, with 12 bases in between.

Only a few counts were recorded for this clone. The rearrangement joins TRBV5-5 to TRBJ2-2; TRBD1 might be the D (5 bases). Deletions cut 0 bases from V and 0 bases from J, with 9 bases between. The CDR3 is made up of 16 amino acids. The germline CDR1 and CDR2 sequences are SGHKS and YYEKEE (reference sequence). The CDR3 reads CASSLVGAANTGELFF. The CDR3 nucleotides are TGTGCCAGCAGCTTGGTAGGGGCCGCGAACACCGGGGAGCTGTTTTTT.

This chain joins TRBV7-9 and TRBJ2-3; TRBD2 matches at 10 bases. In germline, CDR1 is SEHNR, CDR2 FQNEAQ (reference sequence). The V gene end was trimmed by 2 bases and the J gene end by 2 bases; junction bases not matched to a gene: 10. The CDR3 extends over 18 amino acids. As DNA, the CDR3 is TGTGCCAGCAGCTTAAGGGTTGTACTAGCGGGGACCACAGATACGCAGTATTTT. This translates into CASSLRVVLAGTTDTQYF.

The rearrangement uses TRBV7-2 and TRBJ2-7, with D perhaps TRBD2 (6 bases). CDR1 and CDR2 (germline): SGHTA, FQGNSA. The CDR3 sequence is 14 residues long. Trimming removed 3 bases from V and 3 bases from J, with 12 bases in between. The CDR3 DNA follows: TGTGCCAGCAGCTTGGCGGGACCCAACTACGAGCAGTACTTC. This encodes CASSLAGPNYEQYF.

V usage is TRBV9 and J usage is TRBJ1-3; 11 bases match TRBD1. Germline V lookup: CDR1 SGDLS, CDR2 YYNGEE. The J segment lost 2 bases and the V segment lost 3 bases, leaving 7 bases of the junction unmatched. The CDR3 spans 17 residues. The CDR3 loop is CASSELQDRGPGNTIYF. In DNA form, the CDR3 reads TGTGCCAGCAGCGAACTCCAGGACAGGGGGCCTGGAAACACCATATATTTT. The whole variable domain, remainder taken from reference TRBV9 and TRBJ1-3, is DSGVTQTPKHLITATGQRVTLRCSPRSGDLSVYWYQQSLDQGLQFLIQYYNGEERAKGNILERFSAQQFPDLHSELNLSSLELGDSALYFCASSELQDRGPGNTIYFGEGSWLTVV.

The V call is TRBV10-3, the J call TRBJ2-5, with 11 bases matching TRBD2. V shed 3 bases and J 1 base; nucleotides not matched to a gene: 1. The CDR3 is 15 residues long. CDR1 and CDR2 from the germline V gene are ENHRY and SYGVKD. The CDR3 loop is CAISDLAGGQETQYF. CDR3 coding DNA: TGTGCCATCAGTGATCTAGCGGGGGGCCAAGAGACCCAGTACTTC.

This chain joins TRBV7-9 and TRBJ1-2, with 7 bases matching TRBD1. Germline V gene sequence: CDR1 SEHNR, CDR2 FQNEAQ (reference sequence). CDR3 size: 14 residues. The V gene end was trimmed by 1 base and the J gene end by 4 bases; junction bases not matched to a gene: 3. The CDR3 protein is CASSLEDRSYGYTF. DNA of the CDR3: TGTGCCAGCAGCTTAGAGGACAGGTCCTATGGCTACACCTTC.

This clone appeared once. V usage is TRBV29-1 and J usage is TRBJ1-2; D unresolved. V gave up 4 bases and J gave up 6 bases, with 12 bases separating them. Germline CDR1 reads SQVTM; CDR2 reads ANQGSEA. The CDR3 runs to 12 residues. The CDR3 region is CSVGGPSDGYTF. The CDR3, as DNA: TGCAGCGTTGGTGGTCCTAGCGATGGCTACACCTTC.

This chain uses TRBV27 with TRBJ1-6; D gene uncertain. Trimming left V 10 bases short and J 1 base short, with 14 bases between. The CDR3 is 15 amino acids. Germline V CDR1 and CDR2: MNHEY, SMNVEV (reference sequence). The CDR3 sequence is CATREGGSYNSPLHF. In DNA form, the CDR3 reads TGTGCCACTAGGGAGGGTGGGTCCTATAATTCACCCCTCCACTTT.

The chain links TRBV4-1 to TRBJ1-2; D possibly corresponds to TRBD1 (5 bases). The V gene lost 0 bases and the J gene lost 2 bases, with 13 bases spanning the gap. The V gene's germline CDR1 is MGHRA and CDR2 YSYEKL. CDR3 size: 16 residues. In nucleotides, the CDR3 is TGCGCCAGCAGCCAAGACGGTGTCAGGGAAAACTATGGCTACACCTTC. Its protein is CASSQDGVRENYGYTF.

J is TRBJ1-2 and V is TRBV4-1; D not resolved. V was trimmed by 2 bases and J by 4 bases, leaving 14 bases between them. Germline CDR1 reads MGHRA; CDR2 reads YSYEKL. This CDR3 region has 15 residues. The DNA of the CDR3 is TGCGCCAGCAGCCAACCCGGTTGGTCTTTCTATGGCTACACCTTC. This gives the protein CASSQPGWSFYGYTF.

A few counts support this clone. V gene TRBV15 combines with J gene TRBJ1-1; D possibly corresponds to TRBD1 (5 bases). The CDR3 is made up of 14 amino acids. Germline lookup yields CDR1 LNHNV and CDR2 YYDKDF (reference sequence). V dropped 5 bases and J dropped 0 bases, with 10 bases sitting between them. This CDR3 is CATSPETVNTEAFF. CDR3 DNA: TGTGCCACCAGCCCCGAGACAGTGAACACTGAAGCTTTCTTT. The variable domain in full, with the rest retrieved from reference TRBV15 and TRBJ1-1, is DAMVIQNPRYQVTQFGKPVTLSCSQTLNHNVMYWYQQKSSQAPKLLFHYYDKDFNNEADTPDNFQSRRPNTSFCFLDIRSPGLGDTAMYLCATSPETVNTEAFFGQGTRLTVV.

In DNA form, the CDR3 reads TGTGCCTGGAGTGTATTAGGGACCGGGGAGCTGTTTTTT. Translating it yields CAWSVLGTGELFF. The V call is TRBV30, the J call TRBJ2-2; no definite D call. The CDR3 loop spans 13 amino acids. V was trimmed by 0 bases and J by 5 bases, leaving 7 bases between them. Germline lookup yields CDR1 GTSNPN and CDR2 SVGIG (reference sequence).

This sequence joins TRBV9 and TRBJ2-7; the D is unclear. Looked up from germline, CDR1 is SGDLS and CDR2 is YYNGEE. Between the trimmed V and J ends, which lost 4 bases and 6 bases, there was a span of 20 bases. This CDR3 is built from 15 residues. The CDR3 nucleotides read TGTGCCAGCAGCCCGTCACCAGGATCGTCCGGCGAGCAGTACTTC. Protein: CASSPSPGSSGEQYF.

J is TRBJ1-6 and V is TRBV6-1; TRBD1 aligns across 7 bases. Losses at the gene ends were 6 bases for V and 4 bases for J; bases not matched to a gene: 3. Per the germline V gene, CDR1 is MNHNS and CDR2 is SASEGT. The CDR3 sequence is 14 residues long. DNA for the CDR3: TGTGCCAGCAGAATGACAGGGTATAATTCACCCCTCCACTTT. It encodes CASRMTGYNSPLHF.

The genes are TRBV9 and TRBJ1-5, with D perhaps matching TRBD1 (5 bases). This CDR3 spans 14 amino acids. The V end was cut by 5 bases, the J end by 3 bases, with 12 bases between. Germline CDR1 SGDLS, CDR2 YYNGEE. Here the CDR3 reads CASSPRVNNQPQHF. In DNA, the CDR3 is TGTGCCAGCAGTCCCAGGGTTAACAATCAGCCCCAGCATTTT.

The CDR3 bases are TGCGCCAGCAGCGGCGGGGCCCAAGAGACCCAGTACTTC. This gives the protein CASSGGAQETQYF. The gene calls are TRBV5-1 and TRBJ2-5; tentative D call: TRBD2 (6 bases). The V and J ends lost 4 bases and 1 base respectively, with 8 bases between them. The CDR3 is made up of 13 amino acids. The germline CDR1 and CDR2 sequences are SGHRS and YFSETQ.

The V and J genes are TRBV6-1 and TRBJ2-1; TRBD2 matches 11 bases. J was trimmed by 6 bases and V by 4 bases; bases with no gene match: 5. Germline CDR1 and CDR2: MNHNS and SASEGT. CDR3 length: 15 amino acids. The CDR3 bases are TGTGCCAGCAGTGTTTCTAGCGGGGGGCCCAATGAGCAGTTCTTC. Protein: CASSVSSGGPNEQFF.

V and J are TRBV6-5 and TRBJ1-2; TRBD1 is a possible D gene (6 bases). The V and J ends lost 6 bases and 9 bases respectively, with 20 bases between them. This CDR3 is built from 14 residues. From germline, CDR1 is MNHEY and CDR2 SVGAGI. CDR3 sequence reads: CASRAGQLGYRYTF. As DNA, the CDR3 is TGTGCCAGCAGGGCCGGACAGTTGGGGTATCGCTACACCTTC.